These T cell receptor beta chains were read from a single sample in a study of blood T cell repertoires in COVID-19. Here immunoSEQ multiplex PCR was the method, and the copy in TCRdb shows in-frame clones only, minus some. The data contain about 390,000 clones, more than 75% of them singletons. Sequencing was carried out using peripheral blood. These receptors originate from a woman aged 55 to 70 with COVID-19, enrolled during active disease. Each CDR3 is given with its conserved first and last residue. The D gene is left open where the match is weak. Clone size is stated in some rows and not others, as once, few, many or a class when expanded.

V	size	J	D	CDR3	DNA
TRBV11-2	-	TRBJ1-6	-	CASSNGSYNSPLHF	TGTGCCAGCTCCAACGGTTCTTATAATTCACCCCTCCACTTT
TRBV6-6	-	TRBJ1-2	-	CASTPGGYAYGYTF	TGTGCCAGCACCCCGGGAGGGTATGCCTATGGCTACACCTTC
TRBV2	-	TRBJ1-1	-	CASSTTGGDTEAFF	TGTGCCAGCAGTACGACGGGGGGAGACACTGAAGCTTTCTTT
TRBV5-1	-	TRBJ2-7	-	CASSLQGYSEQYF	TGCGCCAGCAGCTTACAGGGTTATAGCGAGCAGTACTTC
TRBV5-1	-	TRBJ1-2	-	CASSYNQEYGYTF	TGCGCCAGCAGCTACAACCAGGAATATGGCTACACCTTC
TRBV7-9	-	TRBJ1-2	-	CASSLVGASEYGYTF	TGTGCCAGCAGCTTGGTAGGGGCTTCTGAATATGGCTACACCTTC
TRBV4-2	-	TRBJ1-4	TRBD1	CASSQRRQGAVGEKLFF	TGTGCCAGCAGCCAGCGCCGACAGGGGGCTGTCGGTGAAAAACTGTTTTTT
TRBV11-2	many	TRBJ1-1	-	CASSQGSGVQGAEAFF	TGTGCCAGCAGCCAGGGGAGCGGCGTCCAGGGCGCTGAAGCTTTCTTT
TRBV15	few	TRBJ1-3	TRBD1	CATSRDDRAGNTIYF	TGTGCCACCAGCAGAGATGACAGGGCTGGAAACACCATATATTTT
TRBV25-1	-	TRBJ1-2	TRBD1	CASSEFWTGNYGYTF	TGTGCCAGCAGTGAATTCTGGACAGGGAACTATGGCTACACCTTC
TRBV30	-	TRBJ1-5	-	CAWGVPDRRNQPQHF	TGTGCCTGGGGGGTACCGGACAGACGCAATCAGCCCCAGCATTTT
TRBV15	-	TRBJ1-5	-	CATSSGQSQPQHF	TGTGCCACCAGCAGTGGACAGTCTCAGCCCCAGCATTTT
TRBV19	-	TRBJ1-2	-	CASSNDLGAYGYTF	TGTGCCAGTAGTAACGATCTGGGGGCCTATGGCTACACCTTC
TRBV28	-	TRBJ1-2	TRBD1	CASKHDRGGSGYTF	TGTGCCAGCAAACACGACAGGGGCGGATCTGGCTACACCTTC
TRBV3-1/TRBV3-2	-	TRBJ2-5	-	CASSQMGAQETQYF	TGTGCCAGCAGCCAAATGGGCGCTCAAGAGACCCAGTACTTC
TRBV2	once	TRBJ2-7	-	CAIAGSWRGEQYF	TGTGCCATCGCAGGGTCCTGGAGGGGCGAGCAGTACTTC
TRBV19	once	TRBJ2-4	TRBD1	CASSILAGGADIQYF	TGTGCCAGTAGTATTCTCGCAGGGGGCGCGGACATTCAGTACTTC
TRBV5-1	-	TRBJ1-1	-	CASSLGTGMNTEAFF	TGCGCCAGCAGCTTGGGGACGGGAATGAACACTGAAGCTTTCTTT
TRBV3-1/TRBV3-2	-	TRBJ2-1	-	CASSQENRDNEQFF	TGTGCCAGCAGCCAAGAAAACAGGGACAATGAGCAGTTCTTC
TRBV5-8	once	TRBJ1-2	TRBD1	CASSLTRTGTVYYGYTF	TGTGCCAGCAGCTTGACACGGACAGGGACTGTATACTATGGCTACACCTTC
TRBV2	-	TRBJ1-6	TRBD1	CARTRDRAGNSPLHF	TGTGCCAGGACTCGGGACAGGGCCGGTAATTCACCCCTCCACTTT
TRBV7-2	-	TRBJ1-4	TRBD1	CASSPAAGQGSEKLFF	TGTGCCAGCAGCCCCGCGGCCGGACAGGGGTCTGAAAAACTGTTTTTT
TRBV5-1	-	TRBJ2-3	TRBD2	CASSLPGGATTDTQYF	TGCGCCAGCAGCTTGCCCGGGGGGGCCACGACAGATACGCAGTATTTT
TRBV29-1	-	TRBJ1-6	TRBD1	CSPFRGQDSPLHF	TGCAGCCCCTTTAGGGGGCAAGATTCACCCCTCCACTTT
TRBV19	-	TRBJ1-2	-	CASSEARYGYTF	TGTGCCAGTAGCGAGGCTAGATATGGCTACACCTTC
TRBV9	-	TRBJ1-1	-	CASYYSPTEAFF	TGTGCCAGCTATTACAGCCCCACTGAAGCTTTCTTT
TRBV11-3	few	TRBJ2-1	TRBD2	CASSPSGAGGWNEQFF	TGTGCCAGCAGCCCCTCCGGAGCGGGGGGGTGGAATGAGCAGTTCTTC
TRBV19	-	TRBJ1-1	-	CASRDRGEAFF	TGTGCCAGTAGGGACAGAGGTGAAGCTTTCTTT
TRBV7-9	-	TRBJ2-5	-	CASSLVQAETQYF	TGTGCCAGCAGCTTAGTACAGGCGGAGACCCAGTACTTC
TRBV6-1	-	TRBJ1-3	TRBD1	CASSEGAGGAGNTIYF	TGTGCCAGCAGTGAAGGGGCAGGGGGAGCTGGAAACACCATATATTTT
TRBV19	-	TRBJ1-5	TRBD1	CASKPGQGEGQPQHF	TGTGCCAGTAAGCCGGGACAGGGGGAAGGTCAGCCCCAGCATTTT
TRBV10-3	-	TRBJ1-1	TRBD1	CAISGDRANTEAFF	TGTGCCATCAGTGGGGACAGGGCGAACACTGAAGCTTTCTTT
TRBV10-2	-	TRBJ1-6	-	CASTAQGNSPLHF	TGCGCCAGCACCGCACAGGGCAATTCACCCCTCCACTTT
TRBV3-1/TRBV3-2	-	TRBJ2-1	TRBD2	CASSQGNGGALDEQFF	TGTGCCAGCAGCCAAGGGAACGGGGGGGCATTGGATGAGCAGTTCTTC
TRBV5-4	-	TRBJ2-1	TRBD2	CASSLGPAGALQYNEQFF	TGTGCCAGCAGCTTGGGCCCAGCGGGGGCCCTACAATACAATGAGCAGTTCTTC
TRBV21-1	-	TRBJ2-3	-	CASSKGKGVWADTQYF	TGTGCCAGCAGCAAAGGAAAGGGGGTATGGGCAGATACGCAGTATTTT
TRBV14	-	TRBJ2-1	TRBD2	CASSPRTSGTSSYNEQFF	TGTGCCAGCAGCCCAAGGACTAGCGGGACCAGCTCCTACAATGAGCAGTTCTTC